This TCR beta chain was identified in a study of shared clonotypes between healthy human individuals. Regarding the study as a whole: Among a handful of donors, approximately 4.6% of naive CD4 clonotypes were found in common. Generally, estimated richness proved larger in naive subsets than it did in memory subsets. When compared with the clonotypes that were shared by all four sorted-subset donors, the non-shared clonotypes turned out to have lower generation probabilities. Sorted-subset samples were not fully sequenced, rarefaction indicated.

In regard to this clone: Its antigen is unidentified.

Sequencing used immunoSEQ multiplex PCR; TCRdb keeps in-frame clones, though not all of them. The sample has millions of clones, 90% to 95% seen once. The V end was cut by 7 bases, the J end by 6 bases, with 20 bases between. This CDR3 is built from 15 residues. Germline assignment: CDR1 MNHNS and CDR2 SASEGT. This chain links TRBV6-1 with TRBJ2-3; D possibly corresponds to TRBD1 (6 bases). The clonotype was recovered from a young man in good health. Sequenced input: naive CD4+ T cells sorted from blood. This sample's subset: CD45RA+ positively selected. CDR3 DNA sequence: TGTGCCAGCAACGGACCCGAGAGCCAGGGGGATACGCAGTATTTT. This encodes CASNGPESQGDTQYF.